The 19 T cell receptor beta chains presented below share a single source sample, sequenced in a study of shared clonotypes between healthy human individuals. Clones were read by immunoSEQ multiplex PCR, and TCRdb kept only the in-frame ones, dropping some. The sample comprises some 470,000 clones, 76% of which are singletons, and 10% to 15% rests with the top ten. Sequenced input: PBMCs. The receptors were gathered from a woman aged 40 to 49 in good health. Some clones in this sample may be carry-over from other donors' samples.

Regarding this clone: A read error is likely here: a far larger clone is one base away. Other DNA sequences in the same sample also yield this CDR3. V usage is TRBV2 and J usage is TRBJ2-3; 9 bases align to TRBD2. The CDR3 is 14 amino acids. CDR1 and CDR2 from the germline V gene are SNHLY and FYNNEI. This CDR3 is CASEAGGLTDTQYF. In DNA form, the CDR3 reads TGTGCTAGCGAAGCGGGAGGACTCACAGATACGCAGTATTTT.

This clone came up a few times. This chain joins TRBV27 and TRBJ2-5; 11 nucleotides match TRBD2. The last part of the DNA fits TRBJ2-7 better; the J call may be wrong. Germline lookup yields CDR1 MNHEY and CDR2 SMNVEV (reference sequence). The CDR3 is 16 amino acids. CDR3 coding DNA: TGTGCCAGCAGTGGAACGGCTAGCGGGAGGCCCTACGAGCAGTACTTC. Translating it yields CASSGTASGRPYEQYF.

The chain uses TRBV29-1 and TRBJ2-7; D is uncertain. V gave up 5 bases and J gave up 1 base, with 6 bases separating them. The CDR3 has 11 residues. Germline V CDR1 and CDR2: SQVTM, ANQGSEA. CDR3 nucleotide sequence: TGCAGCGTTAGGAAGTCCTACGAGCAGTACTTC. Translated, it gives CSVRKSYEQYF.

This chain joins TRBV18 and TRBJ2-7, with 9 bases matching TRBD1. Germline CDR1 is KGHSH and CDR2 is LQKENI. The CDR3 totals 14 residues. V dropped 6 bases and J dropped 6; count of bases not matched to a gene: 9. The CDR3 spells CASSPGQGGAEQYF. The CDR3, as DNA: TGTGCCAGCTCCCCGGGACAGGGTGGGGCCGAGCAGTACTTC.

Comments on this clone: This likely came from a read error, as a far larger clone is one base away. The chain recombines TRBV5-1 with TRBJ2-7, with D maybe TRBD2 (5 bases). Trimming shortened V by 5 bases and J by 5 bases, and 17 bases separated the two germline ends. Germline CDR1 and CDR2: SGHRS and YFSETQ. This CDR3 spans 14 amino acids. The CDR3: CASRRPGSTDEQYF. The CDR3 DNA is TGCGCCAGCAGACGGCCGGGAAGTACCGACGAGCAGTACTTC. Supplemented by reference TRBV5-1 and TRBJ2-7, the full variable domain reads KAGVTQTPRYLIKTRGQQVTLSCSPISGHRSVSWYQQTPGQGLQFLFEYFSETQRNKGNFPGRFSGRQFSNSRSEMNVSTLELGDSALYLCASRRPGSTDEQYFGPGTRLTVT.

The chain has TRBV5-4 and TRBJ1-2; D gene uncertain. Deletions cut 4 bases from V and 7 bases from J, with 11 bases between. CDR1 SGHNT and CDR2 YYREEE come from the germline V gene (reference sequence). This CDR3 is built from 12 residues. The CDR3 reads CASSRDKAGYTF. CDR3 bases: TGTGCCAGCAGCCGCGACAAGGCTGGCTACACCTTC.

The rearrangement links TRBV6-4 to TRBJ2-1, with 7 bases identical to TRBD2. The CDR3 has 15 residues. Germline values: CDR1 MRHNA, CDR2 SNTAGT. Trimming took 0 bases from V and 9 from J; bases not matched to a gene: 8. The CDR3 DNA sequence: TGTGCCAGCAGTGACTCGATTGCTGGCGGGGGTGAGCAGTTCTTC. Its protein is CASSDSIAGGGEQFF.

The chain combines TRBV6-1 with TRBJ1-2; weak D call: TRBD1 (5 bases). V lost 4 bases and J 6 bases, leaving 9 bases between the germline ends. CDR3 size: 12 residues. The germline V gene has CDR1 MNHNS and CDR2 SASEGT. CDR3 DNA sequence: TGTGCCAGCAGTGTCGCCAGGGATGGCTACACCTTC. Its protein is CASSVARDGYTF.

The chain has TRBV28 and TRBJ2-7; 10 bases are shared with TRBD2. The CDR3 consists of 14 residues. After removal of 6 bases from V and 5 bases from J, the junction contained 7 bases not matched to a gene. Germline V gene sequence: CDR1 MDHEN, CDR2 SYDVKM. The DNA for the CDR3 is TGTGCCAGCAGAGGACTAGCGGCACGGAACGAGCAGTACTTC. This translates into CASRGLAARNEQYF.

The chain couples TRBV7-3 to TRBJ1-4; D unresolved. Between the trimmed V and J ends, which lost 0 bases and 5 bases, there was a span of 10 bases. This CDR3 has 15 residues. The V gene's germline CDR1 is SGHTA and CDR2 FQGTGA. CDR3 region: CASSLTGRGNEKLFF. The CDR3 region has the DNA TGTGCCAGCAGCTTAACGGGGAGAGGAAATGAAAAACTGTTTTTT.

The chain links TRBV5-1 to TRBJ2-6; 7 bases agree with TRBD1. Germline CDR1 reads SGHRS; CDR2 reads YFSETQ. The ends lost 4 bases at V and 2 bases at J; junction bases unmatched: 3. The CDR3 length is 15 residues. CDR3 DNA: TGCGCCAGCAGCCCGACAGGGACTGGGGCCAACGTCCTGACTTTC. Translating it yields CASSPTGTGANVLTF.

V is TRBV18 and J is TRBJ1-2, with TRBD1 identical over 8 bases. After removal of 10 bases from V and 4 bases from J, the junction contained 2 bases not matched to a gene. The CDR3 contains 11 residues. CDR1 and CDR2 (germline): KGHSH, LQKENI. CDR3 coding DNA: TGTGCCACCGGGACAGGCTATGGCTACACCTTC. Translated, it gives CATGTGYGYTF.

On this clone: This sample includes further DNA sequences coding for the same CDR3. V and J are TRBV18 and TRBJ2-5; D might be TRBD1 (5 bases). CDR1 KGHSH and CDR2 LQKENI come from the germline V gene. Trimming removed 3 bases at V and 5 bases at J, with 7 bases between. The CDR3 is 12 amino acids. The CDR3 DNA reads TGTGCCAGCTCACCCGCAGGGGAGACCCAGTACTTC. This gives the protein CASSPAGETQYF.

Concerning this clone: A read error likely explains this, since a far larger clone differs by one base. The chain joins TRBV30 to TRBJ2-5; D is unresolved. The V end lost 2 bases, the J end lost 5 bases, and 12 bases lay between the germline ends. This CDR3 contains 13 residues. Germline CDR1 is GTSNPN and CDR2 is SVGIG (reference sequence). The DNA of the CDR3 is TGTGCCTGGAGTCACGGCAGTCAGGAGACCCAGTACTTC. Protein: CAWSHGSQETQYF.

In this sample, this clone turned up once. CDR3 sequence (DNA): TGTGCCAGCAGCCCATTAGCGGGAGGGCCGCCGGAGACCCAGTACTTC. Translation: CASSPLAGGPPETQYF. The chain is built from TRBV7-3 and TRBJ2-5; 11 nucleotides agree with TRBD2. V was pared by 5 bases and J by 5 bases, with 10 bases of the junction left unmatched. Germline values: CDR1 SGHTA, CDR2 FQGTGA. The length of the CDR3 is 16 residues.

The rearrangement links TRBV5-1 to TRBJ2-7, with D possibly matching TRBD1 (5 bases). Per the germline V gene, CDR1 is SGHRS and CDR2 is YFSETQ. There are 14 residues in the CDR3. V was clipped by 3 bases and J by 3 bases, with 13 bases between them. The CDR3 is CASSSEITGYEQYF. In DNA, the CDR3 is TGCGCCAGCAGCTCCGAGATCACAGGCTACGAGCAGTACTTC.

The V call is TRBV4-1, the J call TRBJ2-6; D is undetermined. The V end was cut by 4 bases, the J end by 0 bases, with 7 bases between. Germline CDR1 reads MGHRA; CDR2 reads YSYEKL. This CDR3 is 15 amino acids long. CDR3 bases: TGCGCCAGCAGCCCACAACACTCTGGGGCCAACGTCCTGACTTTC. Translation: CASSPQHSGANVLTF.

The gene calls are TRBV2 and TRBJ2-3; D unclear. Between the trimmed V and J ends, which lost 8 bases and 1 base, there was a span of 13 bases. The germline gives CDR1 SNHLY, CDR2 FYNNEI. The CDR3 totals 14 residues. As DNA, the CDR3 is TGTGCCAGCGCAGGTTCGACCCGCACAGATACGCAGTATTTT. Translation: CASAGSTRTDTQYF.

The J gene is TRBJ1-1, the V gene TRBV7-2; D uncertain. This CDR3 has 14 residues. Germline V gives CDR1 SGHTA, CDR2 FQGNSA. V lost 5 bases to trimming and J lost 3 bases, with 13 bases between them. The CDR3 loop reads CASSRYSDHTEAFF. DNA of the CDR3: TGTGCCAGCAGCCGATATAGTGACCACACTGAAGCTTTCTTT.